This TCR beta chain stems from a study of shared clonotypes between healthy human individuals (dated by TCRdb to between 2020 and 2021). Notes on the research overall: Two women and a few men aged 18 to 49 years were included in the cohort. Each donor's leukapheresis produced roughly between about 0.9 and 9.5 billion PBMCs. To estimate repertoire size and how much clonotype sharing occurs between individuals, the study deeply sequenced the blood TCR repertoires of several healthy adults. To increase sequencing depth and limit assay-specific biases, different laboratories used diverse techniques to prepare libraries and sequence TCR repertoires.

The CDR3 runs 17 residues from the cysteine to the phenylalanine. Only the CDR3 part of the read is kept: 51 bases, read in frame from the first base. V is pruned by 5 bases and J by 6 bases, leaving 9 bases of the junction without a gene match. As encoded in the germline V gene, CDR1 is LGHNA while CDR2 is YSLEER. Points on this clone: Its target antigen remains unknown. Qualities for individual bases were not recorded, and no much larger clone is one base off.

Broader findings and caveats from the paper: The genetic and exposure-history diversity represented was limited by the small number of donors. Pairwise subsampling indicated that sequencing depth was expected to affect the degree of clonotype sharing among donors. Only blood was sampled, and tissue TCR repertoires likely differ from those in blood.

Donors were healthy HIV-negative adults with no recently reported acute infections or vaccinations. Every donor was a Caucasian adult residing in Nashville, Tennessee, USA. In the unsorted samples, 85 million to 100 million PBMCs were counted, and genomic DNA was extracted using the QIAamp DNA Blood Mini kit. After blood collection by leukapheresis, PBMCs were isolated using Ficoll-Histopaque density gradient centrifugation and then cryopreserved in the vapor phase of liquid nitrogen. Using the deep immunoSEQ assay, multiplex PCR amplified TCR CDR3 regions from genomic DNA. Genomic DNA extracted from each cell subset was distributed evenly over all wells of several immunoSEQ 96-well plates, and each plate served as one replicate. For unsorted PBMC, 250 to 350 ng genomic DNA, equal to 25,000 to 35,000 T cell genomes, was loaded into each replicate PCR. Genomic DNA from unsorted PBMC was sequenced over ten immunoSEQ deep assay plates. The purified libraries were quantified using a Qubit 3.0 fluorometer, sized with a Bioanalyzer 2100, and then quantified again using the KAPA Library Quantification kit. Each immunoSEQ 96-well plate was sequenced on its own single-read 150-cycle Illumina NextSeq 550 flow cell. In the source study's methods: Because only junctional sequences without quality scores were contained in the immunoSEQ output, filtering matching that applied to full-length reads could not be performed. Sequences were annotated with PyIR, a Python wrapper for IgBLAST v1.9, using IMGT germline references to assign V/J genes and CDR3. Reads were filtered out if the reads had weak V/J assignments (E-value above 1e-6), no CDR3, stop codons, out-of-frame junctions, or ambiguous translated residues. V3J clonotypes were defined as sequences sharing an identical inferred V gene, J gene, and CDR3 amino acid sequence. To compute the percentage overlap between repertoires, the number of shared unique clonotypes was divided by the size of the smaller repertoire. Three approaches were used to assess repertoire richness: RTK rarefaction, the Chao1 estimator, and Recon v2.1 estimates of unobserved clonotypes. Sourced from immuneACCESS, this table was stored by TCRdb with only in-frame sequences that have V and J called. A share of the clones is absent; for the studies checked, an unresolved V gene accounts for under half, and the remainder has no known explanation. V, J and clone size are taken as reported in that table, and D and trimming were inferred from the DNA itself. This sample comprises approximately 460,000 clones, roughly three quarters of them detected only once. 12% of the sample goes to the ten largest clones.

The chain links TRBV4-3 with TRBJ2-1; TRBD2 aligns with 14 central bases. The TCR comes from a woman aged 35 to 49 in good health. Some clones in this sample may be carry-over from other donors' samples. Material: PBMCs. The CDR3 region has the sequence CASSNSPGTSGSNEQFF. The base sequence is TGCGCCAGCAGCAACTCCCCAGGGACTAGCGGGAGCAATGAGCAGTTCTTC.